The 21 T cell receptor beta chains below come from one sample, sequenced in a study of T cell repertoires in cytomegalovirus infection. TCRdb re-analysed the reads in MiXCR, keeping a single row per CDR3 protein. The data hold around 430,000 distinct CDR3 sequences, with approximately 46% observed a single time. The antigens for these receptors are not known. The sample in question was cultured PBMCs, obtained from culture after CMV antigen stimulation. All receptors derive from a human donor in good health (CMV status not recorded). Some clones in this sample may be carry-over from other donors' samples.

This clonotype has just a few counts. The chain combines TRBV27 with TRBJ2-1; unclear D gene. Germline assignment: CDR1 MNHEY and CDR2 SMNVEV (reference sequence). The germline V and J ends were trimmed by 6 bases and 0 bases, with 12 bases remaining between them. The CDR3 covers 15 residues. CDR3 region: CASSIRRFSYNEQFF. The CDR3 DNA reads TGTGCCAGCAGCATTAGGAGATTCTCCTACAATGAGCAGTTCTTC.

This clonotype was picked up many times. CDR3 sequence: CASSSRTGSEKLFF. CDR3 bases: TGTGCCAGCAGCTCGAGGACAGGTTCAGAAAAACTGTTTTTT. The V call is TRBV7-6, the J call TRBJ1-4; 7 bases fit TRBD1. V lost 4 bases, J lost 8 bases, and 7 bases stayed unmatched. From germline, CDR1 is SGHVS and CDR2 FNYEAQ. The CDR3 has 14 amino acids.

This clonotype was picked up a small number of times. V and J are TRBV7-8 and TRBJ1-5; no firm D call. Germline V gene data show CDR1 as SGHVS and CDR2 as FQNEAQ. This CDR3 comprises 15 residues. V was pared by 5 bases and J by 6 bases, with 17 bases between. The CDR3 here is CASSLGRQFRQPQHF. The CDR3 nucleotides are TGTGCCAGCAGCCTAGGGCGGCAGTTCCGTCAGCCCCAGCATTTT.

The sample holds a few counts of this clonotype. The chain combines TRBV6-2 or TRBV6-3 with TRBJ2-7; D gene ambiguous. V was clipped by 5 bases and J by 5 bases, with 16 bases between them. Germline values: CDR1 MNHEY, CDR2 SVGEGT. The CDR3 loop spans 14 amino acids. CDR3 nucleotide sequence: TGTGCCAGCAGTCGACCTGCGGCCCCCCACGAGCAGTACTTC. As protein: CASSRPAAPHEQYF.

V usage is TRBV15 and J usage is TRBJ2-1; 7 bases are shared with TRBD2. The CDR3 totals 16 residues. The germline CDR1 and CDR2 sequences are LNHNV and YYDKDF (reference sequence). The ends lost 2 bases at V and 3 bases at J; junction bases unmatched: 7. CDR3 DNA: TGTGCCACCAGCAGACGCGGCGGGGAGGGCTACAATGAGCAGTTCTTC. It translates to CATSRRGGEGYNEQFF. The variable domain in full, with the rest retrieved from reference TRBV15 and TRBJ2-1, is DAMVIQNPRYQVTQFGKPVTLSCSQTLNHNVMYWYQQKSSQAPKLLFHYYDKDFNNEADTPDNFQSRRPNTSFCFLDIRSPGLGDTAMYLCATSRRGGEGYNEQFFGPGTRLTVL.

This clonotype showed up just a few times. The chain couples TRBV19 to TRBJ2-1; D might be TRBD2 (6 bases). CDR1 and CDR2 from the germline V gene are LNHDA and SQIVND (reference sequence). The CDR3 has 13 amino acids. V was shortened by 6 bases and J by 14 bases, with 20 bases between the two germline ends. DNA of the CDR3: TGTGCCAGTAGCATACCTGCGACTAGTAAGAAGTTCTTC. Translating it yields CASSIPATSKKFF.

V gene TRBV18 combines with J gene TRBJ2-5; D uncertain. This CDR3 has 14 amino acids. The germline V and J ends were trimmed by 3 bases and 4 bases, with 12 bases remaining between them. Germline loops: CDR1 KGHSH, CDR2 LQKENI. For the CDR3, the DNA is TGTGCCAGCTCACCGCCCTCCTCCCGAGAGACCCAGTACTTC. This codes for CASSPPSSRETQYF.

This chain connects TRBV7-8 to TRBJ2-1; D remains unclear. The V gene lost 1 base and the J gene lost 0 bases, with 7 bases spanning the gap. This CDR3 has 15 residues. Germline V lookup: CDR1 SGHVS, CDR2 FQNEAQ. CDR3 nucleotide sequence: TGTGCCAGCAGCTTAGTCCTGGGCTCCTACAATGAGCAGTTCTTC. Its protein is CASSLVLGSYNEQFF.

The chain couples TRBV5-1 to TRBJ1-1; no firm D call. Germline CDR1 SGHRS, CDR2 YFSETQ. The CDR3 has 14 amino acids. The ends were cut back, 2 bases at V and 0 bases at J, with 8 bases in the middle. The CDR3, as DNA: TGCGCCAGCAGCTTTGGGATGGTGAACACTGAAGCTTTCTTT. Protein product: CASSFGMVNTEAFF.

Only a few counts were recorded for this clonotype. The chain combines TRBV7-2 with TRBJ2-7; 12 nucleotides line up with TRBD1. The length of the CDR3 is 15 residues. Trimming at V came to 6 bases and at J to 4 bases, leaving 7 bases not matched to a gene. The germline gives CDR1 SGHTA, CDR2 FQGNSA. This chain's CDR3 is CASSFGTGGSYEQYF. As DNA, the CDR3 is TGTGCCAGCAGTTTTGGGACAGGGGGCAGTTACGAGCAGTACTTC.

The chain couples TRBV7-9 to TRBJ2-2; D might be TRBD2 (7 bases). Germline assignment: CDR1 SEHNR and CDR2 FQNEAQ (reference sequence). The CDR3 loop spans 16 amino acids. V was trimmed by 4 bases and J by 6 bases, leaving 18 bases between them. This chain's CDR3 is CASSSGAGSGAGELFF. The CDR3 coding sequence is TGTGCCAGCAGCTCGGGGGCCGGGAGCGGGGCCGGGGAGCTGTTTTTT. Using reference TRBV7-9 and TRBJ2-2 for the parts outside the CDR3, the full variable domain is DTGVSQNPRHKITKRGQNVTFRCDPISEHNRLYWYRQTLGQGPEFLTYFQNEAQLEKSRLLSDRFSAERPKGSFSTLEIQRTEQGDSAMYLCASSSGAGSGAGELFFGEGSRLTVL.

This clonotype was counted only a few times. V gene TRBV7-2 combines with J gene TRBJ2-3, with D possibly being TRBD1 (6 bases). Trimming left V 1 base short and J 10 bases short, with 9 bases between. Germline assignment: CDR1 SGHTA and CDR2 FQGNSA. The CDR3 length is 12 residues. CDR3 in DNA: TGTGCCAGCAGCTTAGGGGGGCGGGCGCAGTATTTT. Translation: CASSLGGRAQYF.

J is TRBJ2-5 and V is TRBV20-1; 8 nucleotides agree with TRBD1. The junction had 13 bases not matched to a gene; V was cut back by 0 bases and J by 4 bases. Germline-derived CDR1 and CDR2 are DFQATT and SNEGSKA (reference sequence). The CDR3 consists of 17 residues. The CDR3 reads CSAREGWGQGARETQYF. In nucleotides, the CDR3 is TGCAGTGCTAGAGAGGGTTGGGGTCAGGGGGCGCGAGAGACCCAGTACTTC.

The chain joins TRBV4-2 to TRBJ2-2; 12 bases agree with TRBD2. The V and J ends lost 0 bases and 6 bases, in that order; junction bases with no gene match: 14. This CDR3 has 20 amino acids. CDR1 is LGHNA and CDR2 is YNFKEQ in the germline V gene. Here the CDR3 DNA reads TGTGCCAGCAGCCAAGAACCCATCCTTTCTAGCGGGGGGGCCCCCGGGGAGCTGTTTTTT. Its protein is CASSQEPILSSGGAPGELFF.

This clonotype was recorded once. The chain joins TRBV28 to TRBJ2-7; no clear D. CDR1 is MDHEN, CDR2 SYDVKM, per germline. This CDR3 comprises 14 residues. Trimming took off 4 bases at V and 2 bases at J, with 12 bases between the two ends. The DNA for the CDR3 is TGTGCCAGCAGTTCACGACGCTTTCCCTACGAGCAGTACTTC. Protein sequence: CASSSRRFPYEQYF.

The rearrangement links TRBV24-1 to TRBJ2-3; 9 bases fit TRBD2. J lost 0 bases, V lost 9 bases, and 3 bases had no gene match. Germline CDR1 reads KGHDR; CDR2 reads SFDVKD. This CDR3 region has 14 residues. The chain's CDR3 is CATSSGDSTDTQYF. CDR3 in DNA: TGTGCCACCTCTAGCGGGGACAGCACAGATACGCAGTATTTT.

This clonotype showed up just a few times. The chain couples TRBV12-3 or TRBV12-4 to TRBJ2-1, with D hard to call. The CDR3 loop spans 12 amino acids. Trimming pared 6 bases from V and 15 bases from J, leaving 18 bases between. The CDR3 protein is CASRGLNSPWFF. The CDR3 DNA reads TGTGCCAGCAGGGGCTTAAACTCCCCGTGGTTCTTC.

The chain carries TRBV2 and TRBJ1-1; D is ambiguous. Looked up from germline, CDR1 is SNHLY and CDR2 is FYNNEI. This CDR3 has 13 residues. Between the trimmed V and J ends, which lost 6 bases and 3 bases, there was a span of 11 bases. CDR3: CASSSGWYTEAFF. CDR3 sequence (DNA): TGTGCCAGCAGCTCCGGGTGGTACACTGAAGCTTTCTTT.

The V gene is TRBV6-5, the J gene TRBJ1-4; D is undetermined. V lost 0 bases and J 6 bases, leaving 8 bases between the germline ends. The CDR3 loop spans 14 amino acids. Germline CDR1 reads MNHEY; CDR2 reads SVGAGI. The CDR3 sequence: CASSYSWADEKLFF. CDR3 DNA: TGTGCCAGCAGTTACTCGTGGGCGGATGAAAAACTGTTTTTT.

The chain links TRBV7-6 to TRBJ1-1, with no clear D. This CDR3 contains 20 residues. V was trimmed by 1 base and J by 2 bases, leaving 26 bases between them. From germline, CDR1 is SGHVS and CDR2 FNYEAQ. The DNA of the CDR3 is TGTGCCAGCAGCTTAGGGGGTGGTCGAGACCACCCAATTTATAACACTGAAGCTTTCTTT. Protein sequence: CASSLGGGRDHPIYNTEAFF.

The chain combines TRBV10-3 with TRBJ1-1, with D perhaps TRBD1 (6 bases). CDR1 ENHRY and CDR2 SYGVKD come from the germline V gene. V lost 3 bases and J 5 bases, leaving 16 bases between the germline ends. The CDR3 totals 15 residues. CDR3 bases: TGTGCCATCAGTGACGGGAACCGGGGGCGGACTGAAGCTTTCTTT. Protein product: CAISDGNRGRTEAFF.